This record looks at one TCR beta chain sequence and its context. This sample is part of a study of T cells in Graves' hyperthyroidism and ophthalmopathy. Amplified TCR beta CDR3 regions came from RNA transcripts. Initially, a first-round RT-PCR of the TCR CDR3 employed the HTBI primer set. MiXCR, run by TCRdb on the multiplex PCR reads, gives a single entry per CDR3 protein. Here the sample spans about 640,000 distinct CDR3 sequences, around 21% being singletons. V was pared by 5 bases and J by 7 bases, with 11 bases of the junction left unmatched. Germline-derived CDR1 and CDR2 are MNHNS and SASEGT. The CDR3 sequence is 15 residues long.

This clonotype originated in a man under 40 with Graves' ophthalmopathy. The chain links TRBV6-1 to TRBJ2-7, with TRBD1 matching 10 bases. Specimen: blood. The CDR3: CASSPRRQGAEEQYF. The CDR3 DNA is TGTGCCAGCAGTCCCCGCAGACAGGGGGCGGAGGAGCAGTACTTC.